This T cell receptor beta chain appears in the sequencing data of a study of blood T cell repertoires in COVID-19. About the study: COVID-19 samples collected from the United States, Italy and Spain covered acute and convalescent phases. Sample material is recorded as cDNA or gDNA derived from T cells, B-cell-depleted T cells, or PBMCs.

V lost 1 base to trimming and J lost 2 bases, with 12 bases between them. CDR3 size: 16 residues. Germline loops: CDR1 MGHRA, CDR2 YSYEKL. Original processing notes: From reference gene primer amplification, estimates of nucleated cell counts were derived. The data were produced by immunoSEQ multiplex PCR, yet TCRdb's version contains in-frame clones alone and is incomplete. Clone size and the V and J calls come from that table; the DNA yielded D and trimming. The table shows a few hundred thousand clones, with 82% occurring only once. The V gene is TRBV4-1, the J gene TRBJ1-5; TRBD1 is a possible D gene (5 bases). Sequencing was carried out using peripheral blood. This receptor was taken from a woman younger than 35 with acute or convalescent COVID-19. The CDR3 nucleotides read TGCGCCAGCAGCCAAGGGGAGGGGCCCCGCAATCAGCCCCAGCATTTT. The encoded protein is CASSQGEGPRNQPQHF.